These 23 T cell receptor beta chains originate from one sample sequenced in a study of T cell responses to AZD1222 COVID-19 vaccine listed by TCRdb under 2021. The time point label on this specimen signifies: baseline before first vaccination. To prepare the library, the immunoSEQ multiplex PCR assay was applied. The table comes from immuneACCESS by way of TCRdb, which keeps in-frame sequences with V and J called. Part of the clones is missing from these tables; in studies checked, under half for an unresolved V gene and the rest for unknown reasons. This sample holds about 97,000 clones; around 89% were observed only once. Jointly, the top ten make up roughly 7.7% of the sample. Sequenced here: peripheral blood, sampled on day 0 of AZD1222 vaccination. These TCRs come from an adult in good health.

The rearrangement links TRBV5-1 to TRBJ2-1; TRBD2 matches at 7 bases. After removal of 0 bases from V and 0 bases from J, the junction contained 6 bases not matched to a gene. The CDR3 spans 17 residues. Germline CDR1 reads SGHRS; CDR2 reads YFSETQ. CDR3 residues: CASSLVASGSSYNEQFF. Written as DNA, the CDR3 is TGCGCCAGCAGCTTGGTGGCTAGCGGAAGCTCCTACAATGAGCAGTTCTTC.

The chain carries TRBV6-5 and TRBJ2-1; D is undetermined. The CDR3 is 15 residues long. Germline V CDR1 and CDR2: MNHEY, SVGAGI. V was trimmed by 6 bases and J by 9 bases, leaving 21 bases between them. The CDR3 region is CASRSRGVQRGEQFF. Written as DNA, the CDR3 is TGTGCCAGCAGGTCCCGTGGGGTTCAGAGAGGTGAGCAGTTCTTC.

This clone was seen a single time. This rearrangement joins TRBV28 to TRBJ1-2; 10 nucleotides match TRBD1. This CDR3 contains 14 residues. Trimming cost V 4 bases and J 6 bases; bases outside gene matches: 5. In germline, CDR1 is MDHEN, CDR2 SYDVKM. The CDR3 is CASSSTGGADGYTF. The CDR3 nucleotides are TGTGCCAGCAGTTCGACAGGGGGCGCGGATGGCTACACCTTC.

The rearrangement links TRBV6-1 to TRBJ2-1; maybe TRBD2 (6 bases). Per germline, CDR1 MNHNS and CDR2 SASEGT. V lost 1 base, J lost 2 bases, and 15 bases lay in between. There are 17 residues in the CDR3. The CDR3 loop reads CASSEGGGPNPYNEQFF. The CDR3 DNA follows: TGTGCCAGCAGTGAAGGGGGAGGTCCTAACCCCTACAATGAGCAGTTCTTC.

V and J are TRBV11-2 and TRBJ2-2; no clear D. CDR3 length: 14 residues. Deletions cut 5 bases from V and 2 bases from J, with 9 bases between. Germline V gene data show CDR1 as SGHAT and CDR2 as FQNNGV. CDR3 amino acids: CASSPITNTGELFF. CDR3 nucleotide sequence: TGTGCCAGCAGCCCGATAACTAACACCGGGGAGCTGTTTTTT.

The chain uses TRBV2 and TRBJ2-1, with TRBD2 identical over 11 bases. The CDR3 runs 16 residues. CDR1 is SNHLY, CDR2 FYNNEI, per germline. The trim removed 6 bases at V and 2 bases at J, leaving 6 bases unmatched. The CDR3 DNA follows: TGTGCCAGCAGGTCTCTAGCGGGAGGTCCCTACAATGAGCAGTTCTTC. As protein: CASRSLAGGPYNEQFF.

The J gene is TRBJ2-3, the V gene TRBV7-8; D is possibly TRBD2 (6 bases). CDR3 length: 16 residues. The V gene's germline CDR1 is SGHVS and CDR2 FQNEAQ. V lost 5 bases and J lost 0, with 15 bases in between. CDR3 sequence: CASSLSGAASTDTQYF. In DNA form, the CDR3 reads TGTGCCAGCAGCCTTAGCGGTGCGGCTAGCACAGATACGCAGTATTTT.

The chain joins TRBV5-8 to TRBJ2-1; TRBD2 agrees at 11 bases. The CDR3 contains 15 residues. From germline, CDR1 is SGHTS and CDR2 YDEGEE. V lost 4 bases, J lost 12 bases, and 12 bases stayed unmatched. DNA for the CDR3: TGTGCCAGCAGCCCGACAGGGACTAGCGGCAGTGGGCAGTTCTTC. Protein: CASSPTGTSGSGQFF.

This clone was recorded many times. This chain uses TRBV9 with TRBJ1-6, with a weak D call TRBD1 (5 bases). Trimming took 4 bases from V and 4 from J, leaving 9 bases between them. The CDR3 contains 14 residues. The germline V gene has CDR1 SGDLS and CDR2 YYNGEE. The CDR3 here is CASSPGQYNSPLHF. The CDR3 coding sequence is TGTGCCAGCAGCCCGGGGCAGTATAATTCACCCCTCCACTTT. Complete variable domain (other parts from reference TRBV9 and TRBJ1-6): DSGVTQTPKHLITATGQRVTLRCSPRSGDLSVYWYQQSLDQGLQFLIQYYNGEERAKGNILERFSAQQFPDLHSELNLSSLELGDSALYFCASSPGQYNSPLHFGNGTRLTVT.

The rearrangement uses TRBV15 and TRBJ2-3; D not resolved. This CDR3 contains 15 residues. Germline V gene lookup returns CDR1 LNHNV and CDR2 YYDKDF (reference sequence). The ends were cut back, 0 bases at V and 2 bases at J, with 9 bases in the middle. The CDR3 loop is CATSRDSQDTDTQYF. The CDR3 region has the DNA TGTGCCACCAGCAGAGATTCGCAGGACACAGATACGCAGTATTTT.

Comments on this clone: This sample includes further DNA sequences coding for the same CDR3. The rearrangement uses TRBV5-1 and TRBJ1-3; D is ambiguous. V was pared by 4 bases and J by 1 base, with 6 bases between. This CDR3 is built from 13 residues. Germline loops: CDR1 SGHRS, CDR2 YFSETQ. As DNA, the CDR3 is TGCGCCAGCAGCCGGGAGTCTGGAAACACCATATATTTT. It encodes CASSRESGNTIYF.

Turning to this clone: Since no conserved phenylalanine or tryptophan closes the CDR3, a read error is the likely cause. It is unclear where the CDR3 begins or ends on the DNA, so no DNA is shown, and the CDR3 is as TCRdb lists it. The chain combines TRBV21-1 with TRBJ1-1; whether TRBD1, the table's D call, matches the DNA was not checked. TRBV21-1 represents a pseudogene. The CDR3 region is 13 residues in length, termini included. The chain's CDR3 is CASSTDRGIREGD.

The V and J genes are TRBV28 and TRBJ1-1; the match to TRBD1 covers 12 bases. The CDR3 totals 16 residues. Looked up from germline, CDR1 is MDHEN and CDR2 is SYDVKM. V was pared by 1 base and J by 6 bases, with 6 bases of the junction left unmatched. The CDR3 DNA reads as TGTGCCAGCAGTTTATTGCCGGGACAGGGGGCCCCTGAAGCTTTCTTT. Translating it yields CASSLLPGQGAPEAFF.

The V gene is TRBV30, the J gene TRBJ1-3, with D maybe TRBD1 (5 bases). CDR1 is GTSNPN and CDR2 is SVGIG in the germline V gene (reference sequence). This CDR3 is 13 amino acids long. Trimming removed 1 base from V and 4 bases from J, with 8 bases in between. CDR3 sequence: CAWSGGPGNTIYF. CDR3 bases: TGTGCCTGGAGTGGGGGCCCGGGAAACACCATATATTTT.

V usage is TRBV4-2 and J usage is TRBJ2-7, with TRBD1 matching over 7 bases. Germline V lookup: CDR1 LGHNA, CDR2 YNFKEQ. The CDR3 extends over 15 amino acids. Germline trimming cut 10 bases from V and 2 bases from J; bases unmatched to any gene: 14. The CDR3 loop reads CANLITGTETYEQYF. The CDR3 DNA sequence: TGTGCCAACCTCATAACCGGGACAGAGACCTACGAGCAGTACTTC.

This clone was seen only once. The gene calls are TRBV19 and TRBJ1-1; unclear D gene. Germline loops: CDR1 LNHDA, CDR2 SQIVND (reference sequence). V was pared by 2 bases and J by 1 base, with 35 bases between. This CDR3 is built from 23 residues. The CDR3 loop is CASSIPPHRAKLNGEGPNTEAFF. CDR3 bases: TGTGCCAGTAGTATACCCCCTCATAGGGCTAAACTCAACGGGGAGGGTCCGAACACTGAAGCTTTCTTT.

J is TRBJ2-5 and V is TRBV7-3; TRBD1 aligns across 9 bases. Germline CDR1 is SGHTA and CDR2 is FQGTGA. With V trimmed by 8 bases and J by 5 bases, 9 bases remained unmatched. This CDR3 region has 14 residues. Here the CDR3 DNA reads TGTGCCAGCCCCCGGGACAGGGTTAGGGAGACCCAGTACTTC. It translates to CASPRDRVRETQYF.

The CDR3 here is CASSVGLAVVDEQYF. CDR3 DNA sequence: TGTGCCAGCAGCGTGGGACTAGCGGTTGTCGACGAGCAGTACTTC. The chain couples TRBV9 to TRBJ2-7, with 11 bases fitting TRBD2. V was pared by 2 bases and J by 5 bases, with 6 bases of the junction left unmatched. The CDR3 spans 15 residues. Germline loops: CDR1 SGDLS, CDR2 YYNGEE.

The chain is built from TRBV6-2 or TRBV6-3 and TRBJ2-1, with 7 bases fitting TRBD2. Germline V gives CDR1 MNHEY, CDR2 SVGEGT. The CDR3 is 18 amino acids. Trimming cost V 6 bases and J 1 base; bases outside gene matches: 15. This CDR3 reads CASSSPAGTNGSYNEQFF. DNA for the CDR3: TGTGCCAGCAGCTCCCCCGCCGGGACTAATGGATCCTACAATGAGCAGTTCTTC.

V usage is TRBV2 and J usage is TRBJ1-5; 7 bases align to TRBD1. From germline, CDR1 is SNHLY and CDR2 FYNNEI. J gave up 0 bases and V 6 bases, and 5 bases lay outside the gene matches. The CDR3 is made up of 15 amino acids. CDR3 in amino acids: CASRRQGDSNQPQHF. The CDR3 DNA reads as TGTGCCAGCAGGAGACAGGGAGATAGCAATCAGCCCCAGCATTTT.

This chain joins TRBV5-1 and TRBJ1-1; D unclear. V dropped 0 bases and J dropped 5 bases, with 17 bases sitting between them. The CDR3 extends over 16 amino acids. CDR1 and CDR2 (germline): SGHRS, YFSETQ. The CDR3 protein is CASSLVEGIAPTEAFF. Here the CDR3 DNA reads TGCGCCAGCAGCTTGGTGGAGGGAATTGCTCCGACTGAAGCTTTCTTT.

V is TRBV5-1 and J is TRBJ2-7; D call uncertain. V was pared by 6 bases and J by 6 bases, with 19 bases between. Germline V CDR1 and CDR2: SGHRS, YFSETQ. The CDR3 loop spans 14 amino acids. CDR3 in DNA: TGCGCCAGCAACCCTGTCGGGCCAAACCCCGAGCAGTACTTC. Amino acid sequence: CASNPVGPNPEQYF.

As DNA, the CDR3 is TGTGCCAGCAGCTTGGGACAGCAGCTAGCCAAAAACATTCAGTACTTC. Translation gives CASSLGQQLAKNIQYF. The chain has TRBV5-8 and TRBJ2-4; TRBD1 is a possible D gene (5 bases). This CDR3 contains 16 residues. V was pared by 0 bases and J by 0 bases, with 10 bases between. CDR1 is SGHTS and CDR2 is YDEGEE in the germline V gene.